This T cell receptor beta chain was retrieved from a study of shared T cell receptors in the human thymus. The repertoire was sequenced with immunoSEQ multiplex PCR; TCRdb's copy has only in-frame clones and lacks some. The table includes hundreds of thousands of clones, 88% detected once. Per the germline V gene, CDR1 is MNHEY and CDR2 is SMNVEV (reference sequence). The CDR3 runs to 16 residues. V was pared by 3 bases and J by 3 bases, with 7 bases of the junction left unmatched. This clone was observed a single time. The same data also contributed to another study, on human thymus T cells. That paper states: Resections obtained during corrective heart surgery supplied the thymus tissue. As related research reported, thymic repertoires overlapped highly among unrelated individuals.

This clonotype originated in a boy under two years old with a congenital heart defect. The sequenced material came from thymocytes. The rearrangement joins TRBV27 to TRBJ2-2; 7 bases fit TRBD1. In DNA form, the CDR3 reads TGTGCCAGCAGTTTCCATGGCCAGGGGGACACCGGGGAGCTGTTTTTT. It specifies CASSFHGQGDTGELFF.